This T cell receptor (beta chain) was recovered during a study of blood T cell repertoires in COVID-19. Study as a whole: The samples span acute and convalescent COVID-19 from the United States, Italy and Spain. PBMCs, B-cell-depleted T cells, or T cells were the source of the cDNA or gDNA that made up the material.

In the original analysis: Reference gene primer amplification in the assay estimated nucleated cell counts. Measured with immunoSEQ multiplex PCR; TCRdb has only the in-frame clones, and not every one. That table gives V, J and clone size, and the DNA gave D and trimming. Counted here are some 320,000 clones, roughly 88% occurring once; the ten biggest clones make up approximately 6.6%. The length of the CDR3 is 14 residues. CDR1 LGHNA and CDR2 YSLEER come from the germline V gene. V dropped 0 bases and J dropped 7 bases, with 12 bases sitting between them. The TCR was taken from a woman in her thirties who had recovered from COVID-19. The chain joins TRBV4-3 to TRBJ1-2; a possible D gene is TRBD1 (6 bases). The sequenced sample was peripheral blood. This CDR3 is CASSQDSRGGGYTF. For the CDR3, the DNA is TGCGCCAGCAGCCAAGATAGTAGAGGGGGTGGCTACACCTTC.